The 10 T cell receptor beta chains reported below all come from one sample, sequenced in a study of vaccination and CD4 T cells after COVID-19. The Oncomine TCR Beta short-read assay was applied to DNA of cultured CD4+ T cells. TCRdb re-analysed the PCR reads in MiXCR, keeping a single row per CDR3 protein. The table shows approximately 4,000 distinct CDR3 sequences, with around 66% occurring only once. Treatment denoted: approximately 10-day PBMC culture with coronavirus spike peptide pools or control peptides (ViraFEST assay). During the years 2011-2018, before the COVID-19 pandemic, the unexposed donor's CD4+ T cells were collected. No antigen has been assigned to these receptors. The sample consisted of CD4+ T cells from blood, cultured in vitro. The receptors shown here come from a human donor in good health.

The chain carries TRBV12-3 or TRBV12-4 and TRBJ2-3, with 8 bases aligning to TRBD2. With V trimmed by 6 bases and J by 2 bases, 10 bases remained unmatched. The CDR3 is 16 residues long. For the CDR3, the DNA is TGTGCCAGCAGGCGTTCAGGGCGGGAGGTCACAGATACGCAGTATTTT. Encoded protein: CASRRSGREVTDTQYF.

V gene TRBV6-1 combines with J gene TRBJ1-2; a weak D match, TRBD1 (5 bases). The germline gives CDR1 MNHNS, CDR2 SASEGT. CDR3 size: 15 residues. V was trimmed by 4 bases and J by 0 bases, leaving 12 bases between them. CDR3 DNA sequence: TGTGCCAGCAGTGGACGGGACGGCTCTAACTATGGCTACACCTTC. Its protein is CASSGRDGSNYGYTF.

This clonotype was counted a few times. The chain joins TRBV6-1 to TRBJ1-2; D uncertain. Per germline, CDR1 MNHNS and CDR2 SASEGT. The CDR3 consists of 12 residues. The V end lost 3 bases, the J end lost 0 bases, and 2 bases lay between the germline ends. CDR3 amino acids: CASSEANYGYTF. The CDR3 nucleotides read TGTGCCAGCAGTGAGGCTAACTATGGCTACACCTTC.

This clonotype was counted a few times. The chain employs TRBV7-2 and TRBJ1-5; D is unresolved. Trimming removed 7 bases from V and 6 bases from J, with 16 bases in between. Germline V CDR1 and CDR2: SGHTA, FQGNSA. This CDR3 has 14 amino acids. CDR3 nucleotides: TGTGCCAGCACCCCGAGGCCGGGGAGTCAGCCCCAGCATTTT. It translates to CASTPRPGSQPQHF.

The J gene is TRBJ2-3, the V gene TRBV25-1; 8 bases align to TRBD1. Germline loops: CDR1 MGHDK, CDR2 SYGVNS. The junction had 7 bases not matched to a gene; V was cut back by 7 bases and J by 7 bases. This CDR3 spans 13 amino acids. The chain's CDR3 is CASKTTGGHTQYF. The CDR3 coding sequence is TGTGCCAGCAAAACCACAGGGGGACATACGCAGTATTTT.

The sample holds one count of this clonotype. The V and J genes are TRBV27 and TRBJ1-3; D uncertain. V was trimmed by 2 bases and J by 0 bases, leaving 14 bases between them. The CDR3 consists of 17 residues. Per the germline V gene, CDR1 is MNHEY and CDR2 is SMNVEV (reference sequence). In DNA form, the CDR3 reads TGTGCCAGCAGTTTAAATGGCATCGGAGGCTCTGGAAACACCATATATTTT. It encodes CASSLNGIGGSGNTIYF.

V is TRBV25-1 and J is TRBJ2-2; D is possibly TRBD2 (7 bases). CDR3 length: 16 amino acids. The germline CDR1 and CDR2 sequences are MGHDK and SYGVNS. V lost 6 bases to trimming and J lost 4 bases, with 18 bases between them. The CDR3 spells CASSQITGGGTGELFF. The CDR3 DNA reads TGTGCCAGCAGCCAAATTACGGGGGGCGGCACCGGGGAGCTGTTTTTT.

The chain links TRBV20-1 to TRBJ1-2; the D is unclear. V lost 3 bases, J lost 7 bases, and 15 bases lay in between. The CDR3 extends over 13 amino acids. Germline V lookup: CDR1 DFQATT, CDR2 SNEGSKA (reference sequence). The CDR3 coding sequence is TGCAGTGCTAGCCGACCAAGCTCCGTTGGCTACACCTTC. It specifies CSASRPSSVGYTF.

The V and J genes are TRBV6-4 and TRBJ2-2; D ambiguous. Trimming removed 2 bases from V and 6 bases from J, with 10 bases in between. The CDR3 consists of 14 residues. CDR1 MRHNA and CDR2 SNTAGT come from the germline V gene. CDR3 DNA: TGTGCCAGCAGTGACGGGCAATCAGCCGGGGAGCTGTTTTTT. Protein sequence: CASSDGQSAGELFF.

The V and J genes are TRBV15 and TRBJ1-5, with D uncertain. This CDR3 is built from 17 residues. The germline V and J ends were trimmed by 0 bases and 4 bases, with 16 bases remaining between them. The germline gives CDR1 LNHNV, CDR2 YYDKDF (reference sequence). The CDR3 bases are TGTGCCACCAGCAGAGACCTTTTTCGGGTGGAAAATCAGCCCCAGCATTTT. It encodes CATSRDLFRVENQPQHF.